This TCR beta chain was identified during a study of T cells in tumors after PD-1 blockade. On the study more broadly: Patients had no prior checkpoint blockade, systemic immunosuppressants, or anti-cancer therapy within 4 weeks. Either cemiplimab 350 mg every 2 weeks or pembrolizumab 200 mg every 3 weeks was given. A subset received ongoing vismodegib 150 mg daily alongside anti-PD-1 therapy.

The V gene lost 6 bases and the J gene lost 8 bases, with 19 bases spanning the gap. The CDR3 spans 14 residues. Looked up from germline, CDR1 is SGHTA and CDR2 is FQGNSA. TCRdb's copy holds only in-frame clones and misses some; the assay was immunoSEQ multiplex PCR. The data hold approximately 47,000 clones, with over 70% observed a single time. Tumor or blood genomic DNA was sequenced, with inputs of 616 ng to 6,004 ng. The chain links TRBV7-2 to TRBJ1-2; D not resolved. Sample: PBMCs, taken before anti-PD-1 treatment. The sequence was obtained from a human donor with basal cell carcinoma. The CDR3: CASSPDWTPAGYTF. The DNA for the CDR3 is TGTGCCAGCAGTCCTGATTGGACGCCCGCCGGCTACACCTTC. Full variable domain (remainder filled in from reference TRBV7-2 and TRBJ1-2): GAGVSQSPSNKVTEKGKDVELRCDPISGHTALYWYRQSLGQGLEFLIYFQGNSAPDKSGLPSDRFSAERTGGSVSTLTIQRTQQEDSAVYLCASSPDWTPAGYTFGSGTRLTVV.